Each of the 2 T cell receptor beta chains below was sequenced from the same sample in a study of multiple sclerosis patients with progressive multifocal leukoencephalopathy (dated by TCRdb to the late 2010s). Read against the paper, the sample's time point label means: time of PML onset. The treatment or condition label, as the study defines it: on natalizumab therapy at sampling. The library was prepared using the immunoSEQ multiplex PCR assay. In TCRdb, the immuneACCESS table is reduced to in-frame sequences with V and J assigned. These tables do not hold every clone; where another copy was compared, an unresolved V gene accounts for under half, and the others remain unexplained. The sample contains about 30,000 clones, 87% of them found a single time. The ten largest clones represent approximately 3% of the sample. The sequencing here drew on PBMCs, taken from a patient treated with natalizumab. The receptors derive from a human donor with progressive multifocal leukoencephalopathy.

The chain recombines TRBV4-3 with TRBJ2-2; 8 bases match TRBD2. This CDR3 spans 16 amino acids. Germline V gives CDR1 LGHNA, CDR2 YSLEER. Unmatched junction bases numbered 5, after V lost 0 bases and J lost 5 bases. CDR3 protein: CASSQDFGGRTGELFF. The CDR3 DNA reads as TGCGCCAGCAGCCAAGATTTCGGCGGGAGGACCGGGGAGCTGTTTTTT.

V gene TRBV5-4 combines with J gene TRBJ2-7; 9 bases agree with TRBD2. This CDR3 has 17 amino acids. Germline V CDR1 and CDR2: SGHNT, YYREEE (reference sequence). V gave up 4 bases and J gave up 3 bases; unmatched junction bases: 14. CDR3 loop: CASSLPSGGRDFYEQYF. The CDR3 bases are TGTGCCAGCAGCCTTCCTTCGGGCGGGAGGGACTTCTACGAGCAGTACTTC.